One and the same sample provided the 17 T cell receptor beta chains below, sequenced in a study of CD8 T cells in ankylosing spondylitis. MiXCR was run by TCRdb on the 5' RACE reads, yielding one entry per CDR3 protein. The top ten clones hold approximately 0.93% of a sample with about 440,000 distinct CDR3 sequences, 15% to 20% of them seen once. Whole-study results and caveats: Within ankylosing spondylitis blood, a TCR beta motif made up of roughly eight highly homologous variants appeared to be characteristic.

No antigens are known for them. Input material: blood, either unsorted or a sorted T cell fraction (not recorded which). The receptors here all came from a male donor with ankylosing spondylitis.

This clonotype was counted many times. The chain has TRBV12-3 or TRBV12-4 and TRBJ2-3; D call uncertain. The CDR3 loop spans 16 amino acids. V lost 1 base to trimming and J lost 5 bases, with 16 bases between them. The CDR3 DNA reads TGTGCCAGCAGTTTAGGCCCCACTGTGGGGTTAGATACGCAGTATTTT. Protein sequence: CASSLGPTVGLDTQYF.

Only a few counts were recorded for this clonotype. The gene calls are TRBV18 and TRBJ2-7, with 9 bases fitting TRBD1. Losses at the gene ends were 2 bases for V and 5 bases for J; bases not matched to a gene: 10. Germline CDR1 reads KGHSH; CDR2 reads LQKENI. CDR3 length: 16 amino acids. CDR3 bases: TGTGCCAGCTCACCATCGGAGGGGACAGGGTGGCACGAGCAGTACTTC. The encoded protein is CASSPSEGTGWHEQYF. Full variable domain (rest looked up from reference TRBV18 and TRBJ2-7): NAGVMQNPRHLVRRRGQEARLRCSPMKGHSHVYWYRQLPEEGLKFMVYLQKENIIDESGMPKERFSAEFPKEGPSILRIQQVVRGDSAAYFCASSPSEGTGWHEQYFGPGTRLTVT.

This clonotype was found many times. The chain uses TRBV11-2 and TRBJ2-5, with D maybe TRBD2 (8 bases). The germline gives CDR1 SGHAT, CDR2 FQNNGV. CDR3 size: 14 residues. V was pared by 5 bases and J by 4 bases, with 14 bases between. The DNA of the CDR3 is TGTGCCAGCAGCCGGGGGGGGGACAGAGAGACCCAGTACTTC. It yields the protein CASSRGGDRETQYF.

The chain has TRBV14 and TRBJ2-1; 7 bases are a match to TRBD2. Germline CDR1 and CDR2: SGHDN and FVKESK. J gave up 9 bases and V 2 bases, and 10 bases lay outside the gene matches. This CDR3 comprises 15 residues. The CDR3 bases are TGTGCCAGCAGCCAATGGGGACTATTCTCCAGTGAGCAGTTCTTC. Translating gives CASSQWGLFSSEQFF.

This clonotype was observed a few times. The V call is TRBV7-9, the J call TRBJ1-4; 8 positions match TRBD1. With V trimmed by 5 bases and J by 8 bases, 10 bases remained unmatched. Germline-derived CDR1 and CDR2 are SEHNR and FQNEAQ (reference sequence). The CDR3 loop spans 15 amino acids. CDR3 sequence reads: CASSLNTGGREKLFF. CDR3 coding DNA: TGTGCCAGCAGCCTCAATACAGGGGGTCGGGAAAAACTGTTTTTT.

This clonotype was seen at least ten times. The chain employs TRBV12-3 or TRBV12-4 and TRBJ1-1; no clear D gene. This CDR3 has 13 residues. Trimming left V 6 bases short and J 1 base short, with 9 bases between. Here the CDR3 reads CASRISANTEAFF. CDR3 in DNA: TGTGCCAGCAGAATCAGTGCGAACACTGAAGCTTTCTTT.

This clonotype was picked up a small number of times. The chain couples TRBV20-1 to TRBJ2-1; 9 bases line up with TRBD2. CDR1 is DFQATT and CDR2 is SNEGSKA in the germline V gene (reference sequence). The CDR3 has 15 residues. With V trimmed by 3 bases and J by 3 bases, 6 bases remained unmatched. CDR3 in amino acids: CSARVSGSIYNEQFF. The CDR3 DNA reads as TGCAGTGCTAGGGTTAGCGGGAGCATCTACAATGAGCAGTTCTTC.

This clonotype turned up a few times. This CDR3 reads CASSFLGLAGGDTQYF. In DNA form, the CDR3 reads TGTGCCAGCAGCTTTCTTGGACTAGCGGGGGGGGATACGCAGTATTTT. This sequence joins TRBV7-2 and TRBJ2-3; 15 bases are shared with TRBD2. V shed 3 bases, J shed 6 bases, and the junction held 4 bases outside the gene matches. The CDR3 length is 16 residues. CDR1 and CDR2 (germline): SGHTA, FQGNSA.

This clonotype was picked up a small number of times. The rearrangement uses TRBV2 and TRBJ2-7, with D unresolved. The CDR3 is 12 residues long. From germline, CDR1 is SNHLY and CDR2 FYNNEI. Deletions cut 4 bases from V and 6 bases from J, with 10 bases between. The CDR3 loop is CASSVQAPEQYF. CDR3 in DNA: TGTGCCAGCAGTGTGCAGGCTCCCGAGCAGTACTTC.

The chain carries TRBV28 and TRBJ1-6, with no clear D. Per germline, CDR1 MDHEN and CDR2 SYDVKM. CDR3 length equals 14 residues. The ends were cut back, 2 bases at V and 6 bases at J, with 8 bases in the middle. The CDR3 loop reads CASSLVVANSPLHF. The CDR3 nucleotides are TGTGCCAGCAGTTTAGTAGTGGCTAATTCACCCCTCCACTTT.

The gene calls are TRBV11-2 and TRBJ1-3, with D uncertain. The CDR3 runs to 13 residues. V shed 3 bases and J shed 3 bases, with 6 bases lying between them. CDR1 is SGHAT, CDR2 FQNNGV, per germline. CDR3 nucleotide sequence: TGTGCCAGCAGCTTTCGGGGTGGAAACACCATATATTTT. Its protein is CASSFRGGNTIYF.

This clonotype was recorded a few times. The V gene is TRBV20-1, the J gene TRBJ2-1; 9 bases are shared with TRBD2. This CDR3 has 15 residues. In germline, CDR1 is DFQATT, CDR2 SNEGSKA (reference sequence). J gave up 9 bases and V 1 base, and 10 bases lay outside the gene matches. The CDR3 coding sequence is TGCAGTGCTAGAGGCGATAGCGGGAGTAAGAGTGAGCAGTTCTTC. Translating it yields CSARGDSGSKSEQFF.

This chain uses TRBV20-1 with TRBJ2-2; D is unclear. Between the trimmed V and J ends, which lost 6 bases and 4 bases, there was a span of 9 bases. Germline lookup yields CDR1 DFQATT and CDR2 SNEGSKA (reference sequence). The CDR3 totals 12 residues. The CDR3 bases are TGCAGTGCCATAACGGGCACCGGGGAGCTGTTTTTT. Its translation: CSAITGTGELFF.

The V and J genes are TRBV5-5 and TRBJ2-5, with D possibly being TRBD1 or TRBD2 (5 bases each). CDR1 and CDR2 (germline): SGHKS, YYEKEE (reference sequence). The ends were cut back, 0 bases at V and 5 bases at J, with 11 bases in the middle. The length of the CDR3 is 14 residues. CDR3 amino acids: CASSLDWGLETQYF. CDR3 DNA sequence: TGTGCCAGCAGCTTGGACTGGGGGTTGGAGACCCAGTACTTC.

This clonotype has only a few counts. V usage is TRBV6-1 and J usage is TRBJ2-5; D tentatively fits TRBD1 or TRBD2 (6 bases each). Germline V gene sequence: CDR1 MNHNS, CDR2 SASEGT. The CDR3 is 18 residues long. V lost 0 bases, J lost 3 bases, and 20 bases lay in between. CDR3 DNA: TGTGCCAGCAGTGAAGCGTGGGGGCAGGGGAGGTTCGAAGAGACCCAGTACTTC. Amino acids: CASSEAWGQGRFEETQYF.

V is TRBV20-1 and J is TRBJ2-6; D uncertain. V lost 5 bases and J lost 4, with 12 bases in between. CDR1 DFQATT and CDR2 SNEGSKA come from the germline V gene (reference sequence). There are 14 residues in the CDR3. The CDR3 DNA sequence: TGCAGTGCTTTTCCCTATGGAGGGGCCAACGTCCTGACTTTC. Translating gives CSAFPYGGANVLTF.

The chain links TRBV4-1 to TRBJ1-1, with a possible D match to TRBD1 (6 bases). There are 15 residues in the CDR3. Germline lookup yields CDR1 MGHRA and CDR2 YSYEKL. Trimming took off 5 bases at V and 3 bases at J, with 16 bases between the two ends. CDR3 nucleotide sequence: TGCGCCAGCAGCTTTCCAGGGGTTCCCCACACTGAAGCTTTCTTT. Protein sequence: CASSFPGVPHTEAFF.